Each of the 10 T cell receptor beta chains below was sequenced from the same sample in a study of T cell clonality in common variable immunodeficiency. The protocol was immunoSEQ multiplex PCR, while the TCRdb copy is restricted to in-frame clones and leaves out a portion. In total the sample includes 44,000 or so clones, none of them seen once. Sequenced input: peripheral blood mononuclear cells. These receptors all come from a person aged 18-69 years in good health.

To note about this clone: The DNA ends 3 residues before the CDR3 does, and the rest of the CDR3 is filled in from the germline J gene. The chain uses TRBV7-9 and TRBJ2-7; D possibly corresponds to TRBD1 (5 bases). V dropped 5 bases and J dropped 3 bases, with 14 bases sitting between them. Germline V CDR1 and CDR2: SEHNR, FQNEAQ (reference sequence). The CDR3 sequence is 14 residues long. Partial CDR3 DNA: TGTGCCAGCAGCCCCCAACAGGCGAACTACGAG. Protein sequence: CASSPQQANYE. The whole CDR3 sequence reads CASSPQQANYEQYF.

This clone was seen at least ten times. CDR3 amino acids: CSVGSGRVTDTQYF. The CDR3 DNA, read in part, is TGCAGCGTTGGTAGCGGGAGAGTCACAGATACG. V usage is TRBV29-1 and J usage is TRBJ2-3; TRBD2 agrees at 9 bases. Sequencing ends 3 residues short of the CDR3 end; the germline J gene provides the rest. This CDR3 is 14 amino acids long. V gave up 4 bases and J gave up 2 bases; unmatched junction bases: 4. Looked up from germline, CDR1 is SQVTM and CDR2 is ANQGSEA.

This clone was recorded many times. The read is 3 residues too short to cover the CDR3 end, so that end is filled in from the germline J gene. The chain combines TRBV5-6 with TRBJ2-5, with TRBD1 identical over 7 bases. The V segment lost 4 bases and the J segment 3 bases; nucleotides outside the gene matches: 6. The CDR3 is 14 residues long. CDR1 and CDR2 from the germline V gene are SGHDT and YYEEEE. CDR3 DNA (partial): TGTGCCAGCAGCCCCCGGGACAGCAAAGAGACC. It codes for CASSPRDSKET. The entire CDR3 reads CASSPRDSKETQYF.

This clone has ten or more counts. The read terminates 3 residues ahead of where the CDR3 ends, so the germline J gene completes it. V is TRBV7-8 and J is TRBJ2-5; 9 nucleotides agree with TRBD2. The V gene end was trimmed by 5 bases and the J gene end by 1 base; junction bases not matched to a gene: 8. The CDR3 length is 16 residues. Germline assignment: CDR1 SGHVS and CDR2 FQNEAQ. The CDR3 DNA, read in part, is TGTGCCAGCAGCATCAAGCGGGGGGCCATCCAAGAGACC. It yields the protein CASSIKRGAIQET. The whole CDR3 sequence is CASSIKRGAIQETQYF.

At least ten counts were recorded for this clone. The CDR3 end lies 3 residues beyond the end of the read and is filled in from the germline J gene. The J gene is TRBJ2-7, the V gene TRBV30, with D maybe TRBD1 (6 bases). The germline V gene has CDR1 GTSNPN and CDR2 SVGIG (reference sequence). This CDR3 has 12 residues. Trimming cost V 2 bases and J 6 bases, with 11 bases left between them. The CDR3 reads CAWSLQGVEQYF. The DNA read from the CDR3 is TGTGCCTGGAGTTTACAGGGAGTCGAG.

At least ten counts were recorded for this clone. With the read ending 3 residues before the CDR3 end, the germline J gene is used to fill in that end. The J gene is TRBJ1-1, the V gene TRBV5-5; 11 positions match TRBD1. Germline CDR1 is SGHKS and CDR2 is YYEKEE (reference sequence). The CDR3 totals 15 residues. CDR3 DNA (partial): TGTGCCAGCAGCAGAGACCGGGACAGGGGGAGAGAA. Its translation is CASSRDRDRGRE. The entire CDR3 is CASSRDRDRGREAFF.

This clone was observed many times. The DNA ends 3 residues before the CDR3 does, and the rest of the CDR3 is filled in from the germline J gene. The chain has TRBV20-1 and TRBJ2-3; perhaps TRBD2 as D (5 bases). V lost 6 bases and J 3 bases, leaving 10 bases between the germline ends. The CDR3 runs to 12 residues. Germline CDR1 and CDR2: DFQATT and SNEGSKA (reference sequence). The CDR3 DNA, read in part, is TGCAGTGCCCCAGGACTGACAGATACG. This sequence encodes CSAPGLTDT. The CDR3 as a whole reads CSAPGLTDTQYF.

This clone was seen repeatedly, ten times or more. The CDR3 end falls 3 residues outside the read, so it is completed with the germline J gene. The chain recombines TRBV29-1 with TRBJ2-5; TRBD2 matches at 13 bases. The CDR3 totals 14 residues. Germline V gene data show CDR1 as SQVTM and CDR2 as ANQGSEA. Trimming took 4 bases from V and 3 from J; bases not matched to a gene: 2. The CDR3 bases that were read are TGCAGCGTTGCCGGGACTAGCGGGGAAGAGACC. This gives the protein CSVAGTSGEET. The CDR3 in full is CSVAGTSGEETQYF.

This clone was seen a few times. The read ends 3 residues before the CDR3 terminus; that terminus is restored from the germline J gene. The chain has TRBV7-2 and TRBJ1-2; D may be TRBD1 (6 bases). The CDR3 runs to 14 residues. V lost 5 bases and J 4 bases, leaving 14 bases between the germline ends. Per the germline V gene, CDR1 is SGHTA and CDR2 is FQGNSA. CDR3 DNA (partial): TGTGCCAGCAGCCCACCAGGGGCCGTCTATGGC. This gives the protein CASSPPGAVYG. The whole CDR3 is CASSPPGAVYGYTF.

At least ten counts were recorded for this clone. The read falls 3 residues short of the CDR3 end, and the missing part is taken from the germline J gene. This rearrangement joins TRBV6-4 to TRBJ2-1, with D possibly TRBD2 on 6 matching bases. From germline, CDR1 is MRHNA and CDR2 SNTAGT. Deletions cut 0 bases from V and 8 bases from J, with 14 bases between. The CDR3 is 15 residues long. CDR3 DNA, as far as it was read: TGTGCCAGCAGTGACTCGATGGGGGGAGTCGATGAG. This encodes CASSDSMGGVDE. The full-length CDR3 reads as CASSDSMGGVDEQFF.